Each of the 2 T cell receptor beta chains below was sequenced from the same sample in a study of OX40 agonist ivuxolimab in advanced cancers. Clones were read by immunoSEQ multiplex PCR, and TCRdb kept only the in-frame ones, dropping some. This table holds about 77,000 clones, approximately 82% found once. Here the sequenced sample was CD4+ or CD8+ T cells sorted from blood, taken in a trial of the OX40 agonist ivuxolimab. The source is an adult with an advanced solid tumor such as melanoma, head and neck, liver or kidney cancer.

CDR3 nucleotide sequence: TGTGCCAGCAGTTACTCGTTAGCGGGGCACTACGAGCAGTACTTC. Amino acid sequence: CASSYSLAGHYEQYF. The gene calls are TRBV6-5 and TRBJ2-7, with 8 bases matching TRBD2. V was pared by 0 bases and J by 3 bases, with 4 bases of the junction left unmatched. Germline V gene data show CDR1 as MNHEY and CDR2 as SVGAGI. CDR3 size: 15 residues.

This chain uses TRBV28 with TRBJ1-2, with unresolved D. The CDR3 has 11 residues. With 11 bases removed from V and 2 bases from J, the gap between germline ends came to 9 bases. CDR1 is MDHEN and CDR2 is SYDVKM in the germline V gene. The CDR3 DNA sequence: TGTGCCTCGAACGCCAACTATGGCTACACCTTC. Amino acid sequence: CASNANYGYTF.